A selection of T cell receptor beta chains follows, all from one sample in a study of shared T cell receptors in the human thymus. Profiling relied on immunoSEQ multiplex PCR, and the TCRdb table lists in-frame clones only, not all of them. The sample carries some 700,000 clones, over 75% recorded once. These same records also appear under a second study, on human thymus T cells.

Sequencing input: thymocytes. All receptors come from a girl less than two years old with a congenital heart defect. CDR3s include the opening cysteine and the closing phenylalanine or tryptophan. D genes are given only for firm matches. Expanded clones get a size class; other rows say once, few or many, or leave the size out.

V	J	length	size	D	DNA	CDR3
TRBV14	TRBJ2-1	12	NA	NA	TGTGCCAGCAGCCCCACGATGCGTGAGCAGTTCTTC	CASSPTMREQFF
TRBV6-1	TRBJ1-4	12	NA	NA	TGTGCCAGCAGTGAATATGGGGAGAAACTGTTTTTT	CASSEYGEKLFF
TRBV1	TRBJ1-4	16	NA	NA	TGCACCAGCAGGGTCGTTTACTATGCGTTTAATGAAAAACTGTTTTTT	CTSRVVYYAFNEKLFF
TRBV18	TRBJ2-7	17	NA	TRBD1	TGTGCCAGCTCATTTCGGAGACGACAGGGTATCTTCTACGAGCAGTACTTC	CASSFRRRQGIFYEQYF
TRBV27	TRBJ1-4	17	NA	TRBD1	TGTGCCAGCAGTTTATTGGACAGGAGCCCGCAAAGAGAAAAACTGTTTTTT	CASSLLDRSPQREKLFF
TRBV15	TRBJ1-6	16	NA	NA	TGTGCCACCAGCAGAGAGGGACACCACAATAATTCACCCCTCCACTTT	CATSREGHHNNSPLHF
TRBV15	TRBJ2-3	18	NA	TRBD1	TGTGCCACCAGCAGAGTCAAGCCTACAGGGGTCTTCACAGATACGCAGTATTTT	CATSRVKPTGVFTDTQYF
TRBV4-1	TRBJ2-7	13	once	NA	TGCGCCAGCAGCCCTCGAGGGGGCTACGAGCAGTACTTC	CASSPRGGYEQYF
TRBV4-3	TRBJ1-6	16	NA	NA	TGCGCCAGCAGCCAAGGACCGGGACAAGGAATTTCACCCCTCCACTTT	CASSQGPGQGISPLHF
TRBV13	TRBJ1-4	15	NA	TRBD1	TGTGCCAGCAGCCCGGGACAGAGCATTAATGAAAAACTGTTTTTT	CASSPGQSINEKLFF
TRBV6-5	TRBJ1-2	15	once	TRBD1	TGTGCCAGCAGTGCCCAGGGGGCAGGTATCGGTGGCTACACCTTC	CASSAQGAGIGGYTF
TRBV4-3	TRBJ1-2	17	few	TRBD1	TGCGCCAGCAGCCAAGACGGGGACAGGGTAGGCCTCTATGGCTACACCTTC	CASSQDGDRVGLYGYTF
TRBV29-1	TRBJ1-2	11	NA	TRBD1	TGCAGCGATCGGACAGGGCAAGGAGACACCTTC	CSDRTGQGDTF
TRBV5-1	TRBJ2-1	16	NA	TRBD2	TGCGCCAGCAGGATCCCAAGCGGGGGGAGGATTAATGAGCAGTTCTTC	CASRIPSGGRINEQFF
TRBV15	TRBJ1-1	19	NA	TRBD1	TGTGCCACCAGCAGAGAGTCCCTGGACAGGGGGCCTCCGAACACTGAAGCTTTCTTT	CATSRESLDRGPPNTEAFF
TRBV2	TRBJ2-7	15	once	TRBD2	TGTGCCAGCACTGGGCTAGCGGGGGACTCCTACGAGCAGTACTTC	CASTGLAGDSYEQYF
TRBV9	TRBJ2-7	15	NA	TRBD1	TGTGCCAGCAGCGGGCGGGACAGGGTTTGGGACGAGCAGTACTTC	CASSGRDRVWDEQYF
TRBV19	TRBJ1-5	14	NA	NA	TGTGCCAGTTCCCAGGGCTATAGCAATCAGCCCCAGCATTTT	CASSQGYSNQPQHF